This paragraph reports one TCR beta chain. At least ten counts were recorded for this clone. The specificity of this receptor is unknown. No base quality values were provided; no much bigger clone lies one nucleotide off. The sample holds other DNA sequences that translate to the same CDR3. This sample was taken from a study of beta chain features in type 1 diabetes (dated by TCRdb to the late 2010s). Regarding the research as a whole: No differences in mean age, gender distribution, total cell number or subset yield were found between patients and healthy donors. A total of some 110 million sorted cells were examined across all samples, and a strong correlation was observed between cell number per subset and RNA yield. In the study, TCRB repertoires of sorted circulating CD4+ T cell subsets from recently diagnosed type 1 diabetes patients were compared with those of matched healthy donors. Naive and central memory subsets were obtained from all 30 or so donors, but regulatory and stem cell-like memory subsets were isolated from only 8 patients and 8 healthy donors.

All of the isolated RNA was reverse transcribed with the High Capacity cDNA Reverse Transcription Kit, so expressed TCRB transcripts were sequenced. Deep immunoSEQ sequencing was performed on naive, central memory and regulatory T cell samples, with an average of approximately 3.9 million total reads per sample. After sorted cells were lysed in RLT buffer, RNA was extracted with DNase-treated RNeasy Micro or Mini kits, with the choice depending on cell number. To prevent cross-contamination, every cell subset was processed on its own, while patient and healthy donor samples were processed together. TCRB sequences were amplified from cDNA with the immunoSEQ multiplex PCR, producing 87-bp fragments spanning the CDR3 region. Amplicons were sequenced on the Illumina HiSeq platform. Processing in the source paper ran as follows. PCR bias was computationally corrected using synthetic template baselines, reads within Hamming distance 2 were collapsed, and singletons that could not be merged were discarded. Reads were aligned to IMGT to assign V, D and J genes, CDR3 length, and insertions or deletions at six rearrangement sites. Clonotype counts were normalized to sorted cell number within each subset before computing true diversity and Gini coefficients with the tcR R package. Repertoire sharing was quantified using the overlap coefficient calculated on TCRB nucleotide sequences. What TCRdb holds here is the immuneACCESS table cut down to in-frame rearrangements. Part of the clones is not present; checked against another copy, under half of the missing clones reflect an unresolved V gene, and the others are unexplained. D and trimming come from the DNA, and the V and J calls and clone size come from that table. The sample contains around 150,000 clones, 6.5% to 8.5% of them found a single time. The top ten constitute roughly 1.4% of the sample.

From each donor, a single peripheral blood sample of around 120 mL on average was drawn into heparinised tubes. A BD FACSAria II was used to sort naive, central memory, regulatory and stem cell-like memory CD4+ T cells with a panel that included CD45RO, CCR7, CD25, CD127, CD95 and CD27. A purity above 98% was achieved for all sorted populations. PBMCs were isolated immediately by Lymphoprep density gradient centrifugation and stained directly without culture. Samples were stained and sorted in pairs, with one healthy donor and one patient per experiment, so that batch effects were minimized. Results the study describes overall, beyond this receptor: Because cDNA was sequenced instead of genomic DNA, highly expressing activated cells could be over-represented, though the groups showed no difference in activation or CD3 levels. Shorter templates might be favored by PCR, yet because patient and control samples were amplified and corrected together, any such skew would affect both groups equally. A moderate but significant shortening of TCRB CDR3 length was observed in type 1 diabetes patients in all four CD4+ subsets. Only small numbers of individuals were included in the HLA sub-analyses, which left unresolved whether HLA type had any influence on TCRB rearrangement. Naive, central memory and regulatory TCRB repertoires appeared more similar among patients than among healthy donors. Fewer insertions and more nucleotide deletions at VDJ recombination sites were observed in patients with type 1 diabetes, implying thymic rearrangement abnormalities.

The germline V gene (reference sequence) yields LNHNV for CDR1 and YYDKDF for CDR2. The germline ends are 5 bases apart after V is trimmed by 1 base and J by 3 bases. The CDR3 goes from the cysteine to the phenylalanine over 13 residues. Only the CDR3 region is kept as DNA, spanning 39 bases read in frame from base 1. Specimen: central memory CD4+ T cells from blood. This sequence uses TRBV15 and TRBJ2-3; there is no confident call for the D gene. This TCR derives from a woman in her 30s in good health. The CDR3 loop reads CATSRASTDTQYF. The nucleotides are TGTGCCACCAGCAGAGCGTCGACAGATACGCAGTATTTT.